This T cell receptor beta chain was found in a study of cytotoxic CD8 clonotypes in ibrutinib-treated CLL. Whole-study context: Outcomes included approximately 24 partial and 2 complete responses; after median approximately 70 months, roughly 15 stayed remitted and around 12 progressed.

Germline V gene data show CDR1 as MNHEY and CDR2 as SVGAGI. V lost 7 bases to trimming and J lost 5 bases, with 20 bases between them. The CDR3 is 15 residues long. Only a few counts were recorded for this clone. Here immunoSEQ multiplex PCR was the method, and the copy in TCRdb shows in-frame clones only, minus some. Of roughly 250,000 clones in the sample, under 75% were seen once. The sequence was obtained from a human donor with chronic lymphocytic leukemia. The chain has TRBV6-5 and TRBJ1-2; a weak D match, TRBD1 (5 bases). The source material was PBMCs, sampled after 24 months of ibrutinib treatment. The CDR3 nucleotides read TGTGCCAGCACCTCCTGGGCGGGGGGGAGGTATGGCTACACCTTC. It specifies CASTSWAGGRYGYTF.